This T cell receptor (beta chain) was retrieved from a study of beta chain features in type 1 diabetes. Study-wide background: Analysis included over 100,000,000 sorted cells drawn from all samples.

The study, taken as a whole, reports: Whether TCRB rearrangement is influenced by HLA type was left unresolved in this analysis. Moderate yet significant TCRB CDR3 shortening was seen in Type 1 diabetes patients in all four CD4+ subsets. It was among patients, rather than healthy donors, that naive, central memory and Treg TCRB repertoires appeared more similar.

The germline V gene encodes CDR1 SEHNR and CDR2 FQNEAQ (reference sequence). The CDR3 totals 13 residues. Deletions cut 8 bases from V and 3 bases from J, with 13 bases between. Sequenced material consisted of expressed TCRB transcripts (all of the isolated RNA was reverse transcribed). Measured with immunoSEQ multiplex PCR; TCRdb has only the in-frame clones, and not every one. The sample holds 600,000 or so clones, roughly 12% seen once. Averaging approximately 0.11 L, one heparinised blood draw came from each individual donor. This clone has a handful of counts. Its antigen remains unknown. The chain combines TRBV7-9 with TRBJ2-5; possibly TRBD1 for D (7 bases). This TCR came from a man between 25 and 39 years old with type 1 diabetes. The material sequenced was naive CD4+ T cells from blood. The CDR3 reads CASLPGGKETQYF. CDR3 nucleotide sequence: TGTGCCAGCCTTCCAGGGGGGAAAGAGACCCAGTACTTC.